Presented here are 24 T cell receptor beta chains from one specimen sequenced in a study of T cell repertoires in cytomegalovirus infection. In TCRdb, the reads were re-called with MiXCR into one record per CDR3 protein. The top ten clones hold roughly 8% of a sample with roughly 630,000 distinct CDR3 sequences, 20% to 30% of them seen once. The sequenced material came from CD8+ T cells from PBMCs. These receptors all stem from a human donor in good health (CMV status not recorded). Some clones in this sample may be carry-over from other donors' samples.

The chain has TRBV24-1 and TRBJ2-5; either TRBD1 or TRBD2 may supply D (5 bases each). Germline assignment: CDR1 KGHDR and CDR2 SFDVKD. The CDR3 length is 18 residues. Trimming pared 0 bases from V and 0 bases from J, leaving 16 bases between. CDR3 in DNA: TGTGCCACCAGTGATTTGGGGGGAGACAGTAGTCACCAAGAGACCCAGTACTTC. Encoded protein: CATSDLGGDSSHQETQYF.

In its sample, this clonotype was seen once. The chain uses TRBV12-3 or TRBV12-4 and TRBJ1-6; D gene unclear. V was clipped by 3 bases and J by 4 bases, with 22 bases between them. This CDR3 is built from 19 residues. The CDR3 region has the DNA TGTGCCAGCAGTTTTGTTCTCTCAGGCGGGGAACAATATAATTCACCCCTCCACTTT. It encodes CASSFVLSGGEQYNSPLHF.

On this clonotype itself: This may be a read error: a much more frequent sequence differs by one nucleotide. V gene TRBV7-8 combines with J gene TRBJ1-5; D uncertain. Germline V gene lookup returns CDR1 SGHVS and CDR2 FQNEAQ. The CDR3 spans 16 residues. This CDR3 reads CASSPLRGSGNQPQLF. Written as DNA, the CDR3 is TGTGCCAGCAGCCCTCTACGGGGAAGCGGCAATCAGCCCCAGCTTTTT.

This chain joins TRBV28 and TRBJ2-5; 10 nucleotides line up with TRBD1. The CDR3 is 17 amino acids. J was trimmed by 1 base and V by 6 bases; bases with no gene match: 11. In germline, CDR1 is MDHEN, CDR2 SYDVKM. The CDR3 protein is CASSTYKDRGIQETQYF. CDR3 nucleotide sequence: TGTGCCAGCAGCACTTACAAGGACAGGGGGATCCAAGAGACCCAGTACTTC.

V gene TRBV19 combines with J gene TRBJ2-2; D unclear. The CDR3 consists of 14 residues. Germline V CDR1 and CDR2: LNHDA, SQIVND (reference sequence). Trimming cost V 3 bases and J 3 bases, with 8 bases left between them. DNA of the CDR3: TGTGCCAGTAGTATTTCCTATGACACCGGGGAGCTGTTTTTT. This gives the protein CASSISYDTGELFF.

This clonotype showed up just a few times. V gene TRBV20-1 combines with J gene TRBJ2-7; tentative D call: TRBD2 (5 bases). V lost 5 bases, J lost 0 bases, and 14 bases lay in between. The germline V gene encodes CDR1 DFQATT and CDR2 SNEGSKA (reference sequence). The CDR3 covers 14 residues. CDR3: CSAGTRESSYEQYF. CDR3 nucleotide sequence: TGCAGTGCTGGCACACGGGAAAGCTCCTACGAGCAGTACTTC.

The chain has TRBV25-1 and TRBJ2-5; D is unclear. This CDR3 is built from 14 residues. Germline V lookup: CDR1 MGHDK, CDR2 SYGVNS. V lost 0 bases to trimming and J lost 2 bases, with 7 bases between them. DNA of the CDR3: TGTGCCAGCAGTGAATATAGCTTTCAAGAGACCCAGTACTTC. This codes for CASSEYSFQETQYF.

This clonotype occurred a few times. The chain couples TRBV20-1 to TRBJ1-2; maybe TRBD1 (6 bases). Looked up from germline, CDR1 is DFQATT and CDR2 is SNEGSKA (reference sequence). V was shortened by 0 bases and J by 3 bases, with 8 bases between the two germline ends. CDR3 length: 13 residues. CDR3: CSARDRGYYGYTF. In DNA form, the CDR3 reads TGCAGTGCTAGAGACAGGGGATACTATGGCTACACCTTC.

This clonotype has more than one count but fewer than ten. The chain is built from TRBV12-3 or TRBV12-4 and TRBJ2-5; D call uncertain. V lost 6 bases, J lost 3 bases, and 14 bases lay in between. CDR3 length equals 14 residues. The CDR3 nucleotides read TGTGCCAGCAGCCCAGTGATGACAAAAGAGACCCAGTACTTC. Translating gives CASSPVMTKETQYF.

This chain connects TRBV20-1 to TRBJ2-5; TRBD2 is a possible D gene (5 bases). V dropped 3 bases and J dropped 9 bases, with 14 bases sitting between them. The CDR3 loop spans 12 amino acids. Germline lookup yields CDR1 DFQATT and CDR2 SNEGSKA (reference sequence). DNA of the CDR3: TGCAGTGCTAGGTCCGCGGGTTGGGCCCAGTACTTC. Amino acid sequence: CSARSAGWAQYF.

There are a few counts of this clonotype. V usage is TRBV4-1 and J usage is TRBJ2-2; maybe TRBD1 (5 bases). CDR1 and CDR2 from the germline V gene are MGHRA and YSYEKL. This CDR3 contains 15 residues. V lost 6 bases to trimming and J lost 4 bases, with 15 bases between them. CDR3 DNA: TGCGCCAGCAGTCAGACAGTTACGAGCACCGGGGAGCTGTTTTTT. Translating gives CASSQTVTSTGELFF.

J is TRBJ1-1 and V is TRBV7-3, with 9 bases lining up with TRBD1. J lost 1 base, V lost 7 bases, and 7 bases had no gene match. The CDR3 has 15 amino acids. CDR1 and CDR2 from the germline V gene are SGHTA and FQGTGA. CDR3 coding DNA: TGTGCCAGCACCCCACTGGACAGGGGGAACACTGAAGCTTTCTTT. Translating gives CASTPLDRGNTEAFF.

This clonotype occurred many times. The chain recombines TRBV7-2 with TRBJ2-2; possibly TRBD1 for D (6 bases). Germline V CDR1 and CDR2: SGHTA, FQGNSA. Trimming took off 1 base at V and 7 bases at J, with 22 bases between the two ends. The CDR3 is 18 residues long. CDR3 protein: CASSLEQIEGGLDGELFF. CDR3 nucleotides: TGTGCCAGCAGCTTAGAACAGATCGAAGGGGGTCTGGACGGGGAGCTGTTTTTT. Filled out from reference TRBV7-2 and TRBJ2-2, the complete variable domain reads GAGVSQSPSNKVTEKGKDVELRCDPISGHTALYWYRQSLGQGLEFLIYFQGNSAPDKSGLPSDRFSAERTGGSVSTLTIQRTQQEDSAVYLCASSLEQIEGGLDGELFFGEGSRLTVL.

This rearrangement joins TRBV6-5 to TRBJ1-1; maybe TRBD1 (6 bases). The V gene's germline CDR1 is MNHEY and CDR2 SVGAGI. The CDR3 consists of 15 residues. The ends were cut back, 5 bases at V and 4 bases at J, with 17 bases in the middle. The CDR3 DNA reads as TGTGCCAGCAGTCTCAACGGGGGGCGCATCACTGAAGCTTTCTTT. It is translated as CASSLNGGRITEAFF.

This chain uses TRBV27 with TRBJ2-5; 7 nucleotides agree with TRBD1. With V trimmed by 8 bases and J by 4 bases, 10 bases remained unmatched. CDR1 is MNHEY and CDR2 is SMNVEV in the germline V gene (reference sequence). The CDR3 is 14 residues long. CDR3 loop: CASSTAGGRETQYF. The CDR3 DNA follows: TGTGCCAGCTCTACGGCAGGGGGACGAGAGACCCAGTACTTC.

The rearrangement links TRBV24-1 to TRBJ2-5; D might be TRBD1 (5 bases). From germline, CDR1 is KGHDR and CDR2 SFDVKD. There are 15 residues in the CDR3. Trimming took 1 base from V and 1 from J, leaving 9 bases between them. In DNA form, the CDR3 reads TGTGCCACCAGTGATTTAGCCCAGGGCCAAGAGACCCAGTACTTC. Amino acid sequence: CATSDLAQGQETQYF.

This clonotype has a handful of counts. The chain joins TRBV5-5 to TRBJ1-2; 7 nucleotides match TRBD1. Germline assignment: CDR1 SGHKS and CDR2 YYEKEE (reference sequence). The CDR3 sequence is 15 residues long. With V trimmed by 4 bases and J by 4 bases, 10 bases remained unmatched. The CDR3 is CASSLASGGGYGYTF. In nucleotides, the CDR3 is TGTGCCAGCAGCCTGGCTTCAGGGGGAGGCTATGGCTACACCTTC. Based on the CDR3 plus reference TRBV5-5 and TRBJ1-2, the full variable domain is DAGVTQSPTHLIKTRGQQVTLRCSPISGHKSVSWYQQVLGQGPQFIFQYYEKEERGRGNFPDRFSARQFPNYSSELNVNALLLGDSALYLCASSLASGGGYGYTFGSGTRLTVV.

For this clonotype: An end of the junction differs from the germline gene, which may be a read error. V and J are TRBV12-3 or TRBV12-4 and TRBJ2-3; either TRBD1 or TRBD2 may supply D (5 bases each). CDR3 length: 14 residues. The CDR3 loop reads CASNLLGELDTQYF. In DNA form, the CDR3 reads TGTGCCAGCAATTTACTGGGGGAGCTGGATACGCAGTATTTT.

CDR3: CSAVPGDALSYNEQFF. The CDR3 nucleotides read TGCAGTGCAGTCCCAGGGGATGCACTCTCCTACAATGAGCAGTTCTTC. The chain links TRBV20-1 to TRBJ2-1; possibly TRBD1 for D (6 bases). Trimming shortened V by 6 bases and J by 0 bases, and 18 bases separated the two germline ends. The length of the CDR3 is 16 residues. The germline gives CDR1 DFQATT, CDR2 SNEGSKA (reference sequence).

A word on this clonotype: This may stem from a read error, because a much larger clone lies one nucleotide away. V gene TRBV7-2 combines with J gene TRBJ1-2; 9 nucleotides agree with TRBD1. Germline V gene lookup returns CDR1 SGHTA and CDR2 FQGNSA. The CDR3 runs 13 residues. V was pared by 9 bases and J by 6 bases, with 8 bases of the junction left unmatched. The CDR3 bases are TGTGCCAGTGGGACAGGGTCGGGCAATGGCTACACCTTC. Protein sequence: CASGTGSGNGYTF.

This chain joins TRBV7-9 and TRBJ1-1; D unresolved. The V gene lost 4 bases and the J gene lost 10 bases, with 13 bases spanning the gap. The CDR3 contains 12 residues. Germline lookup yields CDR1 SEHNR and CDR2 FQNEAQ (reference sequence). The CDR3 region has the DNA TGTGCCAGCAGCTCGACAATAGCAGTAGCTTTCTTT. It codes for CASSSTIAVAFF.

With respect to this clonotype: At one end the junction does not follow the germline gene, possibly because of a read error. This chain links TRBV5-1 with TRBJ2-7, with TRBD1 matching over 11 bases. This CDR3 comprises 14 residues. Germline V CDR1 and CDR2: SGHRS, YFSETQ. DNA for the CDR3: TGCGCCAACAGCACGGGACAGGGGGAATCTGAGCAGTACTTC. This sequence encodes CANSTGQGESEQYF. The complete variable domain, with remaining parts taken from reference TRBV5-1 and TRBJ2-7, reads KAGVTQTPRYLIKTRGQQVTLSCSPISGHRSVSWYQQTPGQGLQFLFEYFSETQRNKGNFPGRFSGRQFSNSRSEMNVSTLELGDSALYLCANSTGQGESEQYFGPGTRLTVT.

The CDR3 nucleotides read TGTGCCAGCAGTTTATACCAAGACCCTTACGAGCAGTACGTC. Its translation is CASSLYQDPYEQYV. The rearrangement joins TRBV28 to TRBJ2-7; D not resolved. This CDR3 has 14 amino acids. The germline V gene has CDR1 MDHEN and CDR2 SYDVKM. Trimming took off 1 base at V and 4 bases at J, with 11 bases between the two ends.

The chain couples TRBV6-6 to TRBJ2-7; D call uncertain. From germline, CDR1 is MNHNY and CDR2 SVGAGI (reference sequence). This CDR3 has 13 amino acids. Trimming took 6 bases from V and 1 from J, leaving 10 bases between them. In nucleotides, the CDR3 is TGTGCCAGCAGACCCGGACGGTCCTACGAGCAGTACTTC. It yields the protein CASRPGRSYEQYF.